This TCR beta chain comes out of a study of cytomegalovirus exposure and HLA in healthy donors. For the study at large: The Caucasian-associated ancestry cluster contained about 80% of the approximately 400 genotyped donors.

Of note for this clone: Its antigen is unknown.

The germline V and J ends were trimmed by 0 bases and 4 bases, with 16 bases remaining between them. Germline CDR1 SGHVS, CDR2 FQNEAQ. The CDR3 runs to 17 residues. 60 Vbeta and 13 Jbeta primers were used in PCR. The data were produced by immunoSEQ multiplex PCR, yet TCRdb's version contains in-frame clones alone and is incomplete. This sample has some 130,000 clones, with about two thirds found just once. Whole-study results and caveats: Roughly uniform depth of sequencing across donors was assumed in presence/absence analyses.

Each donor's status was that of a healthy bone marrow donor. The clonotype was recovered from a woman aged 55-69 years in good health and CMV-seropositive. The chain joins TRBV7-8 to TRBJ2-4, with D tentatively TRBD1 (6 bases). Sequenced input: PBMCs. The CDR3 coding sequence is TGTGCCAGCAGCTTAGCGGGAACAGGGTGGAGAAAAAACATTCAGTACTTC. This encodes CASSLAGTGWRKNIQYF. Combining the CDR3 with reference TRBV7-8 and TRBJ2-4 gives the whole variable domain GAGVSQSPRYKVAKRGQDVALRCDPISGHVSLFWYQQALGQGPEFLTYFQNEAQLDKSGLPSDRFFAERPEGSVSTLKIQRTQQEDSAVYLCASSLAGTGWRKNIQYFGAGTRLSVL.